The clone carrying this T cell receptor beta chain came up once. Antigen unknown. Since a much larger clone is just one base distant, this may be a read error. This sample was included in a study of tumor-infiltrating lymphocytes in primary liver carcinoma. cDNA specific to TCR beta was made from around 450 ng of total RNA, with a constant-region primer employed for priming. Investigators got TCR beta libraries out of three nested multiplex PCR rounds, done with slightly modified ARM-PCR. TRBV1-TRBV30 forward primers paired with a C-beta reverse primer were used in the first two PCR rounds, which ran approximately 10 cycles each. TCRdb re-analysed the multiplex PCR reads in MiXCR, keeping a single row per CDR3 protein. Found here are approximately 210,000 distinct CDR3 sequences, 65% of them singletons; the top ten hold 6% to 8.5%. RNA isolated from unsorted whole blood supplied the blood RNA, with germline DNA also extracted.

Deletions cut 6 bases from V and 5 bases from J, with 17 bases between. This CDR3 is 14 amino acids long. Study results and limitations: Tumors significantly exceeded blood in top-250-clone fraction (p = 0.039).

V and J are TRBV12-3 or TRBV12-4 and TRBJ2-7; weak D call: TRBD2 (6 bases). Material for sequencing was peripheral blood. The clonotype comes from a woman aged 60-70 years with primary liver carcinoma and hepatitis B virus infection. CDR3 amino acids: CASRDRAGEDEQYF. DNA for the CDR3: TGTGCCAGCAGGGACCGAGCGGGCGAGGACGAGCAGTACTTC.